This entry features one T cell receptor (beta chain) sequence. The entry originates in a study of blood T cell repertoires in COVID-19. Study overall: Donors in the United States, Italy and Spain gave samples during acute or convalescent COVID-19. T cells, B-cell-depleted T cells, or PBMCs provided the cDNA or gDNA that served as material.

This CDR3 region has 14 residues. V lost 6 bases to trimming and J lost 3 bases, with 9 bases between them. The V gene's germline CDR1 is MNHEY and CDR2 SVGAGI. In the source study's methods: Amplification of reference gene primers was used by the study to estimate nucleated cell counts. The table came from immunoSEQ multiplex PCR; TCRdb's copy has only in-frame clones and leaves some out. V and J calls plus clone size are reproduced from that table; the DNA served to infer D and trimming. The data contain approximately 69,000 clones, roughly 86% of them singletons. Sequencing input: peripheral blood. The sequence derives from a middle-aged man with acute or convalescent COVID-19. The chain uses TRBV6-5 and TRBJ1-6, with D uncertain. Written as DNA, the CDR3 is TGTGCCAGCAGCCTGGGGAGCTATAATTCACCCCTCCACTTT. This translates into CASSLGSYNSPLHF.